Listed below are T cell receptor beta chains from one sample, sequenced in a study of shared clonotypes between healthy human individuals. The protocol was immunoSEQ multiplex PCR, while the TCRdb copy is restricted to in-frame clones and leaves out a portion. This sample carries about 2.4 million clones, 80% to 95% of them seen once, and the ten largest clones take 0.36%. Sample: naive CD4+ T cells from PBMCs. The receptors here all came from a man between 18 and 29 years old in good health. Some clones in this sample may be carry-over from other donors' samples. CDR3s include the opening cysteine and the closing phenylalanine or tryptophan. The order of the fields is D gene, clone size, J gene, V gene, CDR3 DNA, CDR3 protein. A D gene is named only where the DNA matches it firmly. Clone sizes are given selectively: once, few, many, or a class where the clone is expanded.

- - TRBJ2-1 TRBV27 TGTGCCAGCTGTTCCCGACTTAACTACAATGAGCAGTTCTTC CASCSRLNYNEQFF
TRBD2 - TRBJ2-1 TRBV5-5 TGTGCCAGCAGCTTTCGGGAGGGGGACAATGAGCAGTTCTTC CASSFREGDNEQFF
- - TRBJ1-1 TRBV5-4 TGTGCCAGCAGCGAACGACGAAACACTGAAGCTTTCTTT CASSERRNTEAFF
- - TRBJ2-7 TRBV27 TGTGCCAGCAGTTTGGGGCTAGGGTACGAGCAGTACTTC CASSLGLGYEQYF
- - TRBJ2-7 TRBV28 TGTGCCAGCAGCCCAGCCGGGGGCTGGACGGACGAGCAGTACTTC CASSPAGGWTDEQYF
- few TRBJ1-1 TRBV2 TGTGCCAGCAGTGAAGCAGGGGCGACCAACCAAGCTTTCTTT CASSEAGATNQAFF
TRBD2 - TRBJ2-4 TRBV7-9 TGTGCCAGCAGCTTTGGGGCTAGCGGGGAAAACATTCAGTACTTC CASSFGASGENIQYF
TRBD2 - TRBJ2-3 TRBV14 TGTGCCAGCAGTCGGACTAGCGGCACAGATACGCAGTATTTT CASSRTSGTDTQYF
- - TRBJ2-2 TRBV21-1 TGTGCCAGCAGCAAGGGACCTGGACAGGGGAACACCGGGGAGCTGTTTTTT CASSKGPGQGNTGELFF
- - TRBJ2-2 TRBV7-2 TGTGCCAGCAGCCCAGGAGGGGCTTCGAACACCGGGGAGCTGTTTTTT CASSPGGASNTGELFF
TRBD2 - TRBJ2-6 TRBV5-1 TGCGCCAGCGGGGGAGGGCTACCTGGGGCCAACGTCCTGACTTTC CASGGGLPGANVLTF
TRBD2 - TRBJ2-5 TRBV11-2 TGTGCCAGCAGCCAAGTGGGGGGGAACCAAGCGGAGACCCAGTACTTC CASSQVGGNQAETQYF
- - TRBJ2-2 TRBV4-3 TGCGCCAGCAGCCAAGGGAAGGCAGGGGGGACCGGGGAGCTGTTTTTT CASSQGKAGGTGELFF
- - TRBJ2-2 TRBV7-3 TGTGCCAGCAGCTTAAGGGTCGGAACCGGGGAGCTGTTTTTT CASSLRVGTGELFF
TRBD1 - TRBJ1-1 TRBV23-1 TGCGCCAGCAGCCGGGACAGGGGGCTCTTTTCGAACACTGAAGCTTTCTTT CASSRDRGLFSNTEAFF
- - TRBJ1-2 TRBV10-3 TGTGCCATCAGTGAGTCTCGGGCGCAGGCTGGCTACACCTTC CAISESRAQAGYTF
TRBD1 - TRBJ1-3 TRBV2 TGTGCCAGCAGTGAATGGGACAGGGGAAACACCATATATTTT CASSEWDRGNTIYF
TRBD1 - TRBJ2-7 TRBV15 TGTGCCACCAGCAGGCAAGCCGGGACAGGGGTACGATACGAGCAGTACTTC CATSRQAGTGVRYEQYF
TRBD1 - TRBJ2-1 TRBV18 TGTGCCAGCTCACCAGGGACAGGGTTGAGTGAGCAGTTCTTC CASSPGTGLSEQFF
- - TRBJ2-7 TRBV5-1 TGCGCCAGCAGCTCCTCCGGGACAAACTCATACGAGCAGTACTTC CASSSSGTNSYEQYF
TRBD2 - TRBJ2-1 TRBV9 TGTGCCAGCAGCGCGAGCCCCATCGGACTAGCGGCAGGACATGAGCAGTTCTTC CASSASPIGLAAGHEQFF
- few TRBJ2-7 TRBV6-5 TGTGCCAGCAGTCAACAGGGAGGCGAGCAGTACTTC CASSQQGGEQYF
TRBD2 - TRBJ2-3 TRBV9 TGTGCCAGCAGCCGCTCGGGGGGTAGCACAGATACGCAGTATTTT CASSRSGGSTDTQYF
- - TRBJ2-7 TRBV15 TGTGCCACCAGCAGAGATTTTCAGGCAGGGGTGGACTTC CATSRDFQAGVDF
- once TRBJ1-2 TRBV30 TGTGCCTGGAGTGTACGGGGACACACTAACTATGGCTACACCTTC CAWSVRGHTNYGYTF
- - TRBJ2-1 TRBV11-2 TGTGCCAGCAGCGCGACCATCGGGTGGAACAATGAGCAGTTCTTC CASSATIGWNNEQFF
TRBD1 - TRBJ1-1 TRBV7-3 TGTGCCAGCAGCGGGTCTCCAGGGGGGTTTACTGAAGCTTTCTTT CASSGSPGGFTEAFF
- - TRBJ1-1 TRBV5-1 TGCGCCAGCAGCTTGAGCCAGGGCACTGAAGCTTTCTTT CASSLSQGTEAFF
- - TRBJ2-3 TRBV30 TGTGCCTGGGGGACGGGTAGCGCTAGCACAGATACGCAGTATTTT CAWGTGSASTDTQYF
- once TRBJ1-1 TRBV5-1 TGCGCCAGCAGCTTGGCCTGGGGGTCTGGCACTGAAGCTTTCTTT CASSLAWGSGTEAFF
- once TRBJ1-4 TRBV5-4 TGTGCCAGCAGCTTAAATAGTGGGATCGGGGAAAAACTGTTTTTT CASSLNSGIGEKLFF
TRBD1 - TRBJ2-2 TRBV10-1 TGCGCCAGCAGTGAGAGAGGGGGCAGGTCCGGGGAGCTGTTTTTT CASSERGGRSGELFF
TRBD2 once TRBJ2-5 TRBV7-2 TGTGCCAGCAGCCCGCAGGGACTAGCGGGAGGTATGCGGGAGACCCAGTACTTC CASSPQGLAGGMRETQYF
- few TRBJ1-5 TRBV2 TGTGCCAGCAGTGTAGAAGGGGGCAATCAGCCCCAGCATTTT CASSVEGGNQPQHF
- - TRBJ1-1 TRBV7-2 TGTGCCAGCAGCCTAATGCCGGTGAACACTGAAGCTTTCTTT CASSLMPVNTEAFF
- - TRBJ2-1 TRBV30 TGTGCCTGGAGCCGATATGGATCCTGGGCGGGGCAGTTCTTC CAWSRYGSWAGQFF
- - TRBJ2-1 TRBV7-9 TGTGCCAGCAGCTCACCGTTTGCCTCCAACAATGAGCAGTTCTTC CASSSPFASNNEQFF
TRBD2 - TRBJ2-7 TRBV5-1 TGCGCCAGCAGCGGATTAGCGGGGACCTACGAGCAGTACTTC CASSGLAGTYEQYF
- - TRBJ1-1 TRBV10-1 TGCGCCAGCAGGGGTGAGACAGTAGGCATGAACACTGAAGCTTTCTTT CASRGETVGMNTEAFF
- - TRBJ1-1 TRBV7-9 TGTGCCAGCAGCCCAAACAGGGTCATCCCCGGGACTGAAGCTTTCTTT CASSPNRVIPGTEAFF
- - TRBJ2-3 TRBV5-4 TGTGCCAGCAGCCGACCAGGATCAGATACGCAGTATTTT CASSRPGSDTQYF
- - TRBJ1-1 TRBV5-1 TGCGCCAGCAGCTTGGGAGGAAACACTGAAGCTTTCTTT CASSLGGNTEAFF
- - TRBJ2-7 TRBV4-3 TGCGCCAGCAGCCGACGGGAAGCAGCAGCCTACGAGCAGTACTTC CASSRREAAAYEQYF
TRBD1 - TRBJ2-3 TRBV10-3 TGTGCCATCAGCCCGGGACAGCTCACAGATACGCAGTATTTT CAISPGQLTDTQYF
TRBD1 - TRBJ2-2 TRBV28 TGTGCCAGTCTTCCCCGGGACAGAGTTACCGGGGAGCTGTTTTTT CASLPRDRVTGELFF
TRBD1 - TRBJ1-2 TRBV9 TGTGCCAGCAGCCGTACCCGGGACAGGGGGCGCCCCCTTCTCGGCTACACCTTC CASSRTRDRGRPLLGYTF
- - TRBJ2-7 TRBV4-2 TGTGCCAGCAGCCAAGATCTACAGCACTACGAGCAGTACTTC CASSQDLQHYEQYF